A single TCR beta chain is shown here with its context. This clone's antigen is unknown. No base quality information exists; no much larger clone differs at one position. From cysteine to phenylalanine, the CDR3 is 12 amino acids long. The kept DNA is CDR3 alone, 36 bases in frame from the first base. V is cut by 3 bases and J by 2 bases, and the space between the germline ends is 7 bases. From the germline V gene, CDR1 is SQVTM and CDR2 is ANQGSEA. The data were obtained in a study of beta chain features in type 1 diabetes (dated by TCRdb to 2017 to 2018). Regarding the complete study: No differences in mean age, gender distribution, total cell number or subset yield were found between patients and healthy donors. Across all samples, roughly 110,000,000 sorted cells were examined, and cell number per subset correlated strongly with RNA yield. The study compared TCRB repertoires of sorted circulating CD4+ T cell subsets between recently diagnosed type 1 diabetes patients and matched healthy donors. Regulatory and stem cell-like memory subsets were obtained from only 8 patients and roughly 8 healthy donors, while naive and central memory subsets were obtained from all 30 or so donors. Beyond this particular receptor, the publication reports: Because cDNA was sequenced instead of genomic DNA, highly expressing activated cells could be over-represented, though the groups showed no difference in activation or CD3 levels. Only small numbers of individuals were included in the HLA sub-analyses, which left unresolved whether HLA type had any influence on TCRB rearrangement. Shorter templates might be favored by PCR, yet because patient and control samples were amplified and corrected together, any such skew would affect both groups equally. At VDJ recombination sites, type 1 diabetes patients had fewer insertions and more deleted nucleotides, which implies abnormalities in thymic rearrangement. Naive, central memory and regulatory TCRB repertoires appeared to be more alike among patients than among healthy donors. A moderate but significant shortening of TCRB CDR3 length was observed in type 1 diabetes patients in all four CD4+ subsets.

All of the isolated RNA was reverse transcribed with the High Capacity cDNA Reverse Transcription Kit, so expressed TCRB transcripts were sequenced. Naive, central memory and regulatory T cell samples underwent deep immunoSEQ sequencing, averaging around 3.7 million total reads per sample. Sorted cells were lysed in RLT buffer, and RNA was extracted using DNase-treated RNeasy Micro or Mini kits according to cell number. To prevent cross-contamination, every cell subset was processed on its own, while patient and healthy donor samples were processed together. The immunoSEQ multiplex PCR was used to amplify TCRB sequences from cDNA, generating 87-bp fragments that spanned the CDR3 region. Sequencing of the amplicons was performed on the Illumina HiSeq platform. The authors' pipeline ran thus. PCR bias was corrected computationally using synthetic template baselines, and reads within Hamming distance 2 were collapsed, with unmergeable singletons discarded. Reads were aligned to IMGT to assign V, D and J genes, CDR3 length, and insertions or deletions at six rearrangement sites. Within each subset, clonotype counts were normalized to the number of sorted cells before true diversity and Gini coefficients were calculated with the tcR R package. The overlap coefficient, calculated on TCRB nucleotide sequences, was used to measure repertoire sharing. Out-of-frame TCRB sequences from naive cells were analyzed to stand in for the pre-selection repertoire. TCRdb limited this immuneACCESS table to in-frame rearrangements with V and J called. A share of clones is missing; checked studies link under half to unresolved V genes, and the rest is unexplained. The V and J calls and clone size come from that table; D and trimming were worked out from the DNA. The sample contains around 250,000 clones, 68% of them found a single time. The ten largest clonotypes hold approximately 0.05% of the sample.

From each donor, a single peripheral blood sample of about 100 mL on average was drawn into heparinised tubes. Using a panel that included CD45RO, CCR7, CD25, CD127, CD95 and CD27, naive, central memory, regulatory and stem cell-like memory CD4+ T cells were sorted on a BD FACSAria II. All sorted populations exceeded 95% purity. Right away, PBMCs were isolated by Lymphoprep density gradient centrifugation and were stained directly, with no culture step. So that batch effects would be minimized, each experiment stained and sorted samples in pairs, pairing one healthy donor with one patient. Sequencing was performed on naive CD4+ T cells from blood. According to the study, the label for this sample's cell subset or site signals: true naive CD4+ T cells. This TCR was sampled from a man aged 30 to 39 in good health. The rearranged segments are TRBV29-1 and TRBJ1-2; the D gene lacks a confident call. In nucleotides, the sequence is TGCAGCGTTGACAGCCTCAACTATGGCTACACCTTC. This gives the protein CSVDSLNYGYTF.